The T cell receptor (beta chain) described here comes from a study of molecular identifiers for immune sequencing clone quantification. In TCRdb, the PCR reads were re-called with MiXCR into one record per CDR3 protein. The sample has just under 650,000 distinct CDR3 sequences; 15% to 20% are singletons. This CDR3 spans 18 amino acids. V shed 5 bases and J shed 0 bases, with 20 bases lying between them. CDR1 is SNHLY and CDR2 is FYNNEI in the germline V gene. This clonotype was seen ten or more times. The V and J genes are TRBV2 and TRBJ1-5, with D maybe TRBD1 (5 bases). This TCR was recovered from a human donor in good health. Some libraries in this study had Jurkat cell RNA spiked in. Input material: naive CD8+ T cells from blood, with Jurkat cell RNA spiked in. Documented subset: FACS-sorted CD8+CD4-CCR7+CD45RA+ naive T cells. The CDR3 coding sequence is TGTGCCAGCAGTATCGACAGTTACCACGGGGTTAGCAATCAGCCCCAGCATTTT. Translating gives CASSIDSYHGVSNQPQHF.